This TCR beta chain is from a study of T-cell reconstitution after alpha-beta-depleted transplantation in children. Note on this clonotype: What it recognizes is unknown.

Preparing the TCRbeta library involved the use of unique molecular identifiers. TCRdb re-analysed the PCR reads in MiXCR, keeping a single row per CDR3 protein. The sample lists about 110,000 distinct CDR3 sequences, about 9.3% seen once, with under 35% in the top ten. The V gene's germline CDR1 is MGHRA and CDR2 YSYEKL. V lost 6 bases to trimming and J lost 6 bases, with 17 bases between them. This CDR3 is 14 amino acids long. Findings of the study overall: TCRbeta diversity was high at day 60 in some patients (a result of surviving recipient T cells and thymic progenitors). Approximately two months post-transplant, alpha-beta T cells reportedly originated from several hundred expanded graft clones. T-cell counts and diversity at one year following transplant were attributed mainly to newly produced T cells.

The TCR sequence derives from a boy younger than 10 with acute lymphoblastic leukemia, due to receive a stem cell transplant. The rearrangement links TRBV4-1 to TRBJ1-1; D ambiguous. Sequencing was performed on PBMCs, taken before TCRalphabeta/CD19-depleted stem cell transplant. The CDR3 sequence: CASRPRGVGAEAFF. The CDR3 region has the DNA TGCGCCAGCAGGCCCCGGGGTGTCGGAGCTGAAGCTTTCTTT.